This T cell receptor beta chain was captured in a study of blood T cell dynamics during melanoma immunotherapy. Germline CDR1 is LNHDA and CDR2 is SQIVND (reference sequence). V shed 5 bases and J shed 1 base, with 8 bases lying between them. The CDR3 is 13 residues long. Described time point: pre-treatment baseline. A fixed DNA input of roughly 0.35 ug was used per bulk PBMC sample. Profiled with immunoSEQ multiplex PCR; TCRdb holds only in-frame clones, not every one. The table shows roughly 16,000 clones, with roughly nine tenths occurring only once. Sequenced here: blood, sampled from a patient treated with checkpoint blockade. V gene TRBV19 combines with J gene TRBJ1-1; D is unclear. The receptor's source is a human donor with melanoma. The CDR3 sequence is CASSPRQNTEAFF. As DNA, the CDR3 is TGTGCCAGTAGTCCCCGACAGAACACTGAAGCTTTCTTT.